Below are 28 T cell receptor beta chains sequenced from a single sample in a study of blood T cell repertoires in COVID-19. Sequencing used immunoSEQ multiplex PCR; TCRdb keeps in-frame clones, though not all of them. The sample comprises about 240,000 clones, about 79% of which are singletons, and roughly 10% rests with the top ten. Sequences were obtained from peripheral blood. Receptor source: a woman aged 80 or older with acute or convalescent COVID-19.

The chain employs TRBV5-8 and TRBJ1-1; maybe TRBD1 (6 bases). There are 16 residues in the CDR3. Germline V gives CDR1 SGHTS, CDR2 YDEGEE. Trimming removed 2 bases from V and 1 base from J, with 15 bases in between. The CDR3 protein is CASSLVLTGRNTEAFF. The CDR3 DNA sequence: TGTGCCAGCAGCTTAGTACTGACAGGCAGGAACACTGAAGCTTTCTTT.

This chain uses TRBV5-1 with TRBJ1-2; D gene unclear. Germline CDR1 is SGHRS and CDR2 is YFSETQ. This CDR3 is built from 13 residues. Trimming removed 0 bases from V and 4 bases from J, with 7 bases in between. The CDR3 sequence: CASSLGGGYGYTF. CDR3 nucleotide sequence: TGCGCCAGCAGCTTGGGGGGAGGCTATGGCTACACCTTC.

The V and J genes are TRBV6-6 and TRBJ1-3; 7 bases are shared with TRBD1. The CDR3 length is 16 residues. J was trimmed by 0 bases and V by 4 bases; bases with no gene match: 6. Germline CDR1 is MNHNY and CDR2 is SVGAGI (reference sequence). The CDR3 spells CASSSQGDFSGNTIYF. CDR3 nucleotides: TGTGCCAGCAGTTCCCAGGGGGACTTCTCTGGAAACACCATATATTTT.

This clone has more than one count but fewer than ten. The chain employs TRBV18 and TRBJ1-1, with D unclear. Trimming pared 2 bases from V and 11 bases from J, leaving 15 bases between. Germline-derived CDR1 and CDR2 are KGHSH and LQKENI. This CDR3 has 13 amino acids. The CDR3 DNA is TGTGCCAGCTCACCAGGCACAGCCCATCCTGCTTTCTTT. Its translation is CASSPGTAHPAFF.

This chain links TRBV2 with TRBJ2-1; D is possibly TRBD1 (5 bases). V was trimmed by 3 bases and J by 2 bases, leaving 11 bases between them. The CDR3 has 15 amino acids. Per germline, CDR1 SNHLY and CDR2 FYNNEI. The CDR3 sequence is CASSERQGTYNEQFF. The CDR3 DNA is TGTGCCAGCAGTGAGAGGCAGGGCACCTACAATGAGCAGTTCTTC. The whole variable domain, remainder taken from reference TRBV2 and TRBJ2-1, is EPEVTQTPSHQVTQMGQEVILRCVPISNHLYFYWYRQILGQKVEFLVSFYNNEISEKSEIFDDQFSVERPDGSNFTLKIRSTKLEDSAMYFCASSERQGTYNEQFFGPGTRLTVL.

The chain carries TRBV5-1 and TRBJ1-1; TRBD1 might be the D (5 bases). CDR1 is SGHRS, CDR2 YFSETQ, per germline. The CDR3 loop spans 14 amino acids. V was shortened by 6 bases and J by 3 bases, with 15 bases between the two germline ends. For the CDR3, the DNA is TGCGCCAGCAAAGGGGCCCTGGGCTACACTGAAGCTTTCTTT. It is translated as CASKGALGYTEAFF.

With regard to this clone: The same CDR3 also results from other DNA sequences found in this sample. This chain links TRBV28 with TRBJ1-5, with D hard to call. Germline V CDR1 and CDR2: MDHEN, SYDVKM. Trimming took 6 bases from V and 0 from J, leaving 9 bases between them. The CDR3 has 14 amino acids. The CDR3 DNA reads TGTGCCAGCAGCTTGGGAGGTAGCAATCAGCCCCAGCATTTT. As protein: CASSLGGSNQPQHF.

This chain uses TRBV3-1 (or the pseudogene TRBV3-2) with TRBJ2-5; 11 nucleotides match TRBD2. This CDR3 contains 17 residues. Losses at the gene ends were 4 bases for V and 5 bases for J; bases not matched to a gene: 12. Germline-derived CDR1 and CDR2 are LGHDT and YNNKEL (reference sequence). The CDR3 protein is CASSRGTSGGLRETQYF. CDR3 nucleotides: TGTGCCAGCAGCCGGGGAACTAGCGGGGGCCTACGGGAGACCCAGTACTTC.

The V gene is TRBV15, the J gene TRBJ1-2, with a weak D call TRBD1 (5 bases). Trimming stripped 0 bases from V and 2 bases from J, with 16 bases between. The CDR3 sequence is 17 residues long. Germline V lookup: CDR1 LNHNV, CDR2 YYDKDF (reference sequence). In DNA, the CDR3 is TGTGCCACCAGCAGAGATCTCGGGCTGGACACCAACTATGGCTACACCTTC. The encoded protein is CATSRDLGLDTNYGYTF.

A remark on this clone: The sample contains more than one DNA sequence encoding this CDR3. This sequence joins TRBV27 and TRBJ1-6; maybe TRBD1 (6 bases). Germline CDR1 and CDR2: MNHEY and SMNVEV (reference sequence). V lost 4 bases and J 4 bases, leaving 11 bases between the germline ends. The CDR3 is 15 residues long. CDR3 loop: CASSSQQGYNSPLHF. For the CDR3, the DNA is TGTGCCAGCAGTTCCCAACAGGGTTATAATTCACCCCTCCACTTT.

This chain links TRBV11-2 with TRBJ2-1, with a weak D call TRBD1 (6 bases). CDR1 SGHAT and CDR2 FQNNGV come from the germline V gene. V shed 0 bases and J shed 5 bases, with 20 bases lying between them. The CDR3 sequence is 18 residues long. The CDR3 is CASSLEGLQGYRNNEQFF. CDR3 DNA sequence: TGTGCCAGCAGCTTAGAGGGTCTACAGGGATATCGGAACAATGAGCAGTTCTTC.

The chain joins TRBV10-3 to TRBJ2-2; TRBD1 matches 7 bases. The CDR3 runs 17 residues. Germline lookup yields CDR1 ENHRY and CDR2 SYGVKD. Trimming took 6 bases from V and 3 from J; bases not matched to a gene: 13. The CDR3 loop is CAIRGVIGGADTGELFF. DNA of the CDR3: TGTGCCATCAGAGGAGTGATAGGGGGCGCGGACACCGGGGAGCTGTTTTTT.

The rearrangement links TRBV11-1 to TRBJ2-7; weak D call: TRBD2 (5 bases). There are 13 residues in the CDR3. From germline, CDR1 is SGHAT and CDR2 FQDESV (reference sequence). The V and J ends lost 2 bases and 7 bases respectively, with 12 bases between them. The CDR3 spells CASSLNTGIEQYF. In nucleotides, the CDR3 is TGTGCCAGCAGCTTAAATACCGGGATTGAGCAGTACTTC.

The chain employs TRBV3-1 (or the pseudogene TRBV3-2) and TRBJ2-1, with D possibly TRBD2 on 5 matching bases. Germline lookup yields CDR1 LGHDT and CDR2 YNNKEL (reference sequence). CDR3 length: 16 residues. V was clipped by 0 bases and J by 7 bases, with 16 bases between them. The CDR3 sequence: CASSQDRGPRTNEQFF. The CDR3 region has the DNA TGTGCCAGCAGCCAAGATAGAGGACCGCGGACTAATGAGCAGTTCTTC.

The V gene is TRBV18, the J gene TRBJ1-5; 8 positions match TRBD1. V was pared by 5 bases and J by 5 bases, with 5 bases of the junction left unmatched. The germline V gene has CDR1 KGHSH and CDR2 LQKENI. The CDR3 extends over 14 amino acids. In DNA form, the CDR3 reads TGTGCCAGCTCATACGGACAGGGAGATCAGCCCCAGCATTTT. This translates into CASSYGQGDQPQHF.

The rearrangement uses TRBV4-2 and TRBJ1-2, with 9 bases aligning to TRBD1. The CDR3 length is 17 residues. The V segment lost 0 bases and the J segment 3 bases; nucleotides outside the gene matches: 8. Germline CDR1 is LGHNA and CDR2 is YNFKEQ. The CDR3, as DNA: TGTGCCAGCAGCCAAGACAACCCGGGACAGGGCTACTATGGCTACACCTTC. Protein: CASSQDNPGQGYYGYTF.

The V call is TRBV2, the J call TRBJ1-6; 9 positions match TRBD1. From germline, CDR1 is SNHLY and CDR2 FYNNEI. The J segment lost 4 bases and the V segment lost 6 bases, leaving 4 bases of the junction unmatched. The CDR3 consists of 15 residues. The CDR3 is CASRGTGPYNSPLHF. For the CDR3, the DNA is TGTGCCAGCAGGGGGACAGGGCCGTATAATTCACCCCTCCACTTT.

The chain couples TRBV5-1 to TRBJ2-7, with D maybe TRBD2 (6 bases). Trimming took 6 bases from V and 0 from J, leaving 13 bases between them. CDR1 and CDR2 (germline): SGHRS, YFSETQ. The CDR3 totals 14 residues. CDR3 sequence reads: CASNPGLSSYEQYF. The CDR3, as DNA: TGCGCCAGCAACCCGGGACTGAGCTCCTACGAGCAGTACTTC.

The chain carries TRBV3-1 (or the pseudogene TRBV3-2) and TRBJ2-5, with 9 bases fitting TRBD2. V lost 3 bases, J lost 4 bases, and 9 bases stayed unmatched. Germline V CDR1 and CDR2: LGHDT, YNNKEL (reference sequence). This CDR3 region has 16 residues. CDR3 protein: CASSHRISGGGETQYF. CDR3 nucleotide sequence: TGTGCCAGCAGCCACAGAATTAGCGGGGGAGGAGAGACCCAGTACTTC.

The chain uses TRBV7-2 and TRBJ2-7; tentative D call: TRBD1 (6 bases). This CDR3 contains 14 residues. CDR1 is SGHTA and CDR2 is FQGNSA in the germline V gene. V lost 3 bases to trimming and J lost 4 bases, with 13 bases between them. The CDR3 protein is CASSFRQGMYEQYF. The CDR3 DNA is TGTGCCAGCAGCTTTAGGCAGGGGATGTACGAGCAGTACTTC.

Remarks on this clone: Additional DNA sequences in this sample encode the identical CDR3. The chain has TRBV9 and TRBJ1-1; the D gene is possibly TRBD1 (5 bases). V lost 0 bases and J 1 base, leaving 10 bases between the germline ends. The CDR3 has 15 amino acids. Germline values: CDR1 SGDLS, CDR2 YYNGEE. In DNA form, the CDR3 reads TGTGCCAGCAGCGTAGCCTCGGGGGGGAACACTGAAGCTTTCTTT. Protein sequence: CASSVASGGNTEAFF.

This clone was recorded a few times. The rearrangement uses TRBV25-1 and TRBJ2-1, with D possibly matching TRBD2 (6 bases). Germline V CDR1 and CDR2: MGHDK, SYGVNS. Trimming pared 9 bases from V and 0 bases from J, leaving 12 bases between. CDR3 length equals 14 residues. DNA of the CDR3: TGTGCCAGTGCGTGGCGGGGCTCCTACAATGAGCAGTTCTTC. It is translated as CASAWRGSYNEQFF.

This clone was counted between two and nine times. J is TRBJ1-1 and V is TRBV2; the D is unclear. The CDR3 contains 13 residues. The V gene's germline CDR1 is SNHLY and CDR2 FYNNEI. Trimming shortened V by 4 bases and J by 1 base, and 7 bases separated the two germline ends. The CDR3 region has the DNA TGTGCCAGCAGTGTTGGAGGGAACACTGAAGCTTTCTTT. Protein: CASSVGGNTEAFF.

This chain links TRBV3-1 (or the pseudogene TRBV3-2) with TRBJ1-1, with a tentative D call TRBD1 (5 bases). Germline loops: CDR1 LGHDT, CDR2 YNNKEL (reference sequence). The CDR3 sequence is 18 residues long. V lost 1 base and J 0 bases, leaving 18 bases between the germline ends. The CDR3 DNA follows: TGTGCCAGCAGCCAAGCATTGGGGGGTCGGGGGTTGAACACTGAAGCTTTCTTT. It translates to CASSQALGGRGLNTEAFF.

The chain has TRBV2 and TRBJ1-6; 10 nucleotides align to TRBD1. The CDR3 is 13 amino acids. Per the germline V gene, CDR1 is SNHLY and CDR2 is FYNNEI. Here the CDR3 reads CGVGQGGNSPLHF. The DNA of the CDR3 is TGTGGTGTTGGACAGGGGGGAAATTCACCCCTCCACTTT.

In this sample, this clone turned up once. The rearrangement links TRBV2 to TRBJ1-2; D not certain. The CDR3 length is 13 residues. The V and J ends lost 10 bases and 7 bases respectively, with 19 bases between them. CDR1 and CDR2 (germline): SNHLY, FYNNEI. CDR3 nucleotide sequence: TGTGCCACCCGCCCGAGGCAGTCCTCTGGCTACACCTTC. Translated, it gives CATRPRQSSGYTF.

The chain joins TRBV27 to TRBJ1-1, with D tentatively TRBD1 (6 bases). Germline V gene lookup returns CDR1 MNHEY and CDR2 SMNVEV (reference sequence). The CDR3 runs 15 residues. The V end was cut by 0 bases, the J end by 1 base, with 9 bases between. In nucleotides, the CDR3 is TGTGCCAGCAGTTTATCGGCAGGGGCGAACACTGAAGCTTTCTTT. Translating it yields CASSLSAGANTEAFF.

The genes are TRBV6-2 or TRBV6-3 and TRBJ2-2; the D gene is possibly TRBD1 (6 bases). The V end lost 5 bases, the J end lost 0 bases, and 13 bases lay between the germline ends. Germline lookup yields CDR1 MNHEY and CDR2 SVGEGT. The CDR3 runs 16 residues. CDR3 loop: CASSKYRVTNTGELFF. In nucleotides, the CDR3 is TGTGCCAGCAGTAAATACAGGGTTACGAACACCGGGGAGCTGTTTTTT.